The next 16 T cell receptor beta chains were all read from a single sample in a study of OX40 agonist ivuxolimab in advanced cancers. The protocol was immunoSEQ multiplex PCR, while the TCRdb copy is restricted to in-frame clones and leaves out a portion. The sample has some 51,000 clones; around 86% are singletons. Sequencing used CD4+ or CD8+ T cells sorted from blood, obtained in a trial of the OX40 agonist ivuxolimab. The receptors derive from an adult with an advanced solid tumor such as melanoma, head and neck, liver or kidney cancer.

The table lists this clone with a count of one. V is TRBV10-3 and J is TRBJ1-3; 7 bases fit TRBD1. With V trimmed by 2 bases and J by 0 bases, 13 bases remained unmatched. Germline V gene sequence: CDR1 ENHRY, CDR2 SYGVKD. The CDR3 is 19 residues long. CDR3 nucleotides: TGTGCCATCAGTGAGCCATGGACAGGCGTAACGAGCTCTGGAAACACCATATATTTT. Encoded protein: CAISEPWTGVTSSGNTIYF.

This CDR3 reads CSADSGTSRNEQFF. CDR3 bases: TGCAGCGCGGACTCCGGGACTAGCAGAAATGAGCAGTTCTTC. The chain links TRBV29-1 to TRBJ2-1; 9 nucleotides agree with TRBD2. Trimming at V came to 7 bases and at J to 7 bases, leaving 11 bases not matched to a gene. The CDR3 sequence is 14 residues long. CDR1 and CDR2 from the germline V gene are SQVTM and ANQGSEA.

The chain uses TRBV5-4 and TRBJ2-5; 8 positions match TRBD2. Germline trimming cut 0 bases from V and 4 bases from J; bases unmatched to any gene: 8. This CDR3 comprises 16 residues. Germline lookup yields CDR1 SGHNT and CDR2 YYREEE (reference sequence). CDR3 residues: CASSLGPGLGGETQYF. CDR3 nucleotides: TGTGCCAGCAGCTTGGGGCCGGGACTAGGGGGAGAGACCCAGTACTTC.

CDR3 DNA: TGTGCCAGCAGCCAACGGGCAGGGGAGGGGTCCTACAATGAGCAGTTCTTC. This sequence encodes CASSQRAGEGSYNEQFF. The chain uses TRBV4-2 and TRBJ2-1; perhaps TRBD2 as D (7 bases). The CDR3 length is 17 residues. From germline, CDR1 is LGHNA and CDR2 YNFKEQ. The germline V and J ends were trimmed by 2 bases and 1 base, with 15 bases remaining between them.

The gene calls are TRBV18 and TRBJ1-4; D not certain. CDR1 is KGHSH and CDR2 is LQKENI in the germline V gene. The CDR3 totals 16 residues. V was trimmed by 2 bases and J by 0 bases, leaving 10 bases between them. The CDR3 sequence is CASSPLKQATNEKLFF. CDR3 DNA sequence: TGTGCCAGCTCACCATTAAAACAAGCAACTAATGAAAAACTGTTTTTT.

This rearrangement joins TRBV27 to TRBJ2-1, with 8 nucleotides matching TRBD1. The germline CDR1 and CDR2 sequences are MNHEY and SMNVEV (reference sequence). The V gene end was trimmed by 5 bases and the J gene end by 1 base; junction bases not matched to a gene: 1. The CDR3 runs 14 residues. CDR3 sequence: CASSDRGSYNEQFF. In nucleotides, the CDR3 is TGTGCCAGCAGTGACAGGGGTTCCTACAATGAGCAGTTCTTC.

V is TRBV5-4 and J is TRBJ2-7; D gene ambiguous. This CDR3 has 12 amino acids. Germline CDR1 reads SGHNT; CDR2 reads YYREEE (reference sequence). V was pared by 1 base and J by 2 bases, with 4 bases between. CDR3 sequence (DNA): TGTGCCAGCAGCTTGCACACCTACGAGCAGTACTTC. Encoded protein: CASSLHTYEQYF.

The chain links TRBV18 to TRBJ1-2; TRBD1 agrees at 9 bases. The CDR3 length is 14 residues. Germline trimming cut 3 bases from V and 3 bases from J; bases unmatched to any gene: 2. The germline V gene has CDR1 KGHSH and CDR2 LQKENI. In nucleotides, the CDR3 is TGTGCCAGCTCACCCAACAGGGGGCACTATGGCTACACCTTC. It translates to CASSPNRGHYGYTF.

The chain combines TRBV30 with TRBJ2-4; 10 bases are shared with TRBD2. The CDR3 extends over 15 amino acids. The ends lost 0 bases at V and 6 bases at J; junction bases unmatched: 5. Germline CDR1 reads GTSNPN; CDR2 reads SVGIG (reference sequence). CDR3 loop: CAWSVLAGVGNIQYF. CDR3 in DNA: TGTGCCTGGAGTGTCCTAGCGGGAGTGGGAAACATTCAGTACTTC.

This clone has a single count. This chain uses TRBV27 with TRBJ2-5; 7 nucleotides line up with TRBD1. The length of the CDR3 is 14 residues. From germline, CDR1 is MNHEY and CDR2 SMNVEV (reference sequence). V gave up 9 bases and J gave up 5 bases; unmatched junction bases: 12. CDR3 DNA: TGTGCCAGTGGGGGCCGTGGACAGGTGGAGACCCAGTACTTC. It codes for CASGGRGQVETQYF.

The chain joins TRBV28 to TRBJ2-1, with 7 positions matching TRBD2. V lost 7 bases, J lost 1 base, and 4 bases stayed unmatched. Germline lookup yields CDR1 MDHEN and CDR2 SYDVKM. The CDR3 length is 14 residues. The CDR3, as DNA: TGTGCCAGCAAGGGCGGGAGTTCCTACAATGAGCAGTTCTTC. Amino acids: CASKGGSSYNEQFF.

V usage is TRBV28 and J usage is TRBJ2-7; TRBD2 matches 9 bases. The CDR3 totals 14 residues. Germline-derived CDR1 and CDR2 are MDHEN and SYDVKM. After removal of 6 bases from V and 3 bases from J, the junction contained 6 bases not matched to a gene. The CDR3: CASRGLAGFYEQYF. The CDR3 nucleotides read TGTGCCAGCAGGGGTCTAGCGGGGTTCTACGAGCAGTACTTC.

This chain uses TRBV15 with TRBJ2-7; D uncertain. The germline V and J ends were trimmed by 0 bases and 1 base, with 10 bases remaining between them. The germline V gene encodes CDR1 LNHNV and CDR2 YYDKDF (reference sequence). CDR3 length: 15 amino acids. CDR3 DNA sequence: TGTGCCACCAGCAGAGATCCGGGTTTATCCTACGAGCAGTACTTC. Its protein product is CATSRDPGLSYEQYF.

This clone was counted only a few times. The chain links TRBV5-1 to TRBJ1-5; TRBD1 might be the D (5 bases). Germline CDR1 is SGHRS and CDR2 is YFSETQ. V was cut by 5 bases and J by 4 bases, with 10 bases left in between. The CDR3 spans 13 residues. CDR3 coding DNA: TGCGCCAGCAGTCGGGGGGGTAATCAGCCCCAGCATTTT. Its translation: CASSRGGNQPQHF.

A word on this clone: Distinct nucleotide sequences in the sample also encode this CDR3. V gene TRBV30 combines with J gene TRBJ2-3; 10 bases match TRBD2. Germline trimming cut 3 bases from V and 0 bases from J; bases unmatched to any gene: 3. This CDR3 spans 15 amino acids. Germline V CDR1 and CDR2: GTSNPN, SVGIG (reference sequence). The DNA of the CDR3 is TGTGCCTGGAGCGGACTAGCGGCTAGCACAGATACGCAGTATTTT. Its protein is CAWSGLAASTDTQYF.

There are a few counts of this clone. V is TRBV27 and J is TRBJ2-7, with 9 bases lining up with TRBD1. V was pared by 2 bases and J by 7 bases, with 6 bases of the junction left unmatched. CDR3 length equals 14 residues. CDR1 and CDR2 (germline): MNHEY, SMNVEV (reference sequence). The CDR3 nucleotides are TGTGCCAGCAGTTTAAGGGGGACAGGGTGGGAGCAGTACTTC. It codes for CASSLRGTGWEQYF.